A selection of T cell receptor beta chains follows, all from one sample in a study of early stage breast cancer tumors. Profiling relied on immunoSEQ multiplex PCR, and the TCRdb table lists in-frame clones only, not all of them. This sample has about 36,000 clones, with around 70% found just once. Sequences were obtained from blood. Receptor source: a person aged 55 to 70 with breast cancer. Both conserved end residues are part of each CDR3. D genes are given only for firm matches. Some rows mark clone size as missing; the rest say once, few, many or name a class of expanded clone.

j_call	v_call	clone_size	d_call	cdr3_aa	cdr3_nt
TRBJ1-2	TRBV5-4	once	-	CASSPGGVTNYGYTF	TGTGCCAGCAGCCCCGGAGGGGTGACTAACTATGGCTACACCTTC
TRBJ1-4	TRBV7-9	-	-	CASSSLAPGVEKLFF	TGTGCCAGCAGCTCCCTTGCACCGGGGGTTGAAAAACTGTTTTTT
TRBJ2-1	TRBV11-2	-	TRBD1	CASSLDRAGNEQFF	TGTGCCAGCAGCCTGGACAGGGCGGGCAATGAGCAGTTCTTC
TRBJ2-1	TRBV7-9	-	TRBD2	CASSSSGGSYNEQFF	TGTGCCAGCAGCTCTAGCGGGGGGTCCTACAATGAGCAGTTCTTC
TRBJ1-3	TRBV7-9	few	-	CASSVGTGNTIYF	TGTGCCAGCAGCGTGGGGACTGGAAACACCATATATTTT
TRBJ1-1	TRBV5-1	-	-	CASSAGDPLNTEAFF	TGCGCCAGCAGCGCAGGGGACCCCCTGAACACTGAAGCTTTCTTT
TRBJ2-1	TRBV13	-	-	CASSLNTNEQFF	TGTGCCAGCAGCTTAAATACGAATGAGCAGTTCTTC
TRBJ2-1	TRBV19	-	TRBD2	CASMRDGGYNEQFF	TGTGCCAGTATGAGGGACGGGGGGTACAATGAGCAGTTCTTC
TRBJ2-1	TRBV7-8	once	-	CASSAQRGSYNEQFF	TGTGCCAGCAGCGCACAACGGGGGTCCTACAATGAGCAGTTCTTC
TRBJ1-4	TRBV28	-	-	CASSTGTAGFATNEKLFF	TGTGCCAGCAGTACCGGGACGGCGGGATTTGCAACTAATGAAAAACTGTTTTTT
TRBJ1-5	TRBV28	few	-	CASSLRQGYQPQHF	TGTGCCAGCAGTTTACGCCAGGGTTATCAGCCCCAGCATTTT
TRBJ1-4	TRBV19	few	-	CASSTRGATNEKLFF	TGTGCCAGTAGTACCCGTGGGGCAACTAATGAAAAACTGTTTTTT
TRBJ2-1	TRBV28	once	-	CASSLSAPWNEQFF	TGTGCCAGCAGTTTATCCGCCCCATGGAATGAGCAGTTCTTC
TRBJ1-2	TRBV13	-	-	CASSMGSGGYGYTF	TGTGCCAGCTCAATGGGGTCCGGGGGTTATGGCTACACCTTC
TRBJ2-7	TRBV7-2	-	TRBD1	CASSLSGTGNEQYF	TGTGCCAGCAGCTTATCCGGGACAGGGAACGAGCAGTACTTC
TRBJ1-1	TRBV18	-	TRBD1	CASSPRTGWKDTEAFF	TGTGCCAGCTCACCCCGGACAGGGTGGAAGGATACTGAAGCTTTCTTT
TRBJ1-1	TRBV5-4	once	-	CASSLVPGSIDGAFF	TGTGCCAGCAGCTTGGTGCCGGGGTCGATCGACGGAGCTTTCTTT
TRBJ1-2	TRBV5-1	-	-	CASSFRGARGYGYTF	TGCGCCAGCAGCTTTAGGGGGGCGCGGGGCTATGGCTACACCTTC
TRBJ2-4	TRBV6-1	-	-	CASSEAHGGGVKNIQYF	TGTGCCAGCAGTGAAGCGCATGGGGGAGGCGTCAAAAACATTCAGTACTTC
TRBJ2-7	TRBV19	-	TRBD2	CASSMGREWRNEQYF	TGTGCCAGTAGTATGGGGCGGGAGTGGAGGAACGAGCAGTACTTC
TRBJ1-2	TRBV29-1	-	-	CSVEERGPANYGYTF	TGCAGCGTTGAAGAGCGGGGCCCAGCTAACTATGGCTACACCTTC
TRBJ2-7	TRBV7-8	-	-	CASSPRRGKVSYEQYF	TGTGCCAGCAGCCCCCGCCGGGGTAAGGTCTCCTACGAGCAGTACTTC
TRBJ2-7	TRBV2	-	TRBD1	CASSAEGGGPYEQYF	TGTGCCAGCAGTGCGGAAGGGGGCGGCCCCTACGAGCAGTACTTC
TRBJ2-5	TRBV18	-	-	CASSPPGVQRETQYF	TGTGCCAGCTCACCGCCGGGGGTCCAAAGAGAGACCCAGTACTTC
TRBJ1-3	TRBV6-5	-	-	CASRPGTTGGNTIYF	TGTGCCAGCAGACCCGGGACAACAGGCGGAAACACCATATATTTT
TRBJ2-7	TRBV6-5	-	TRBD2	CASSYSSGGAYEQYF	TGTGCCAGCAGTTACTCTAGCGGGGGGGCTTACGAGCAGTACTTC
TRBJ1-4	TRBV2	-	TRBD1	CASRDRGNEKLFF	TGTGCCAGCAGGGACAGGGGGAATGAAAAACTGTTTTTT
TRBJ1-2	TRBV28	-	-	CASSLIWAGRGYTF	TGTGCCAGCAGTTTAATTTGGGCAGGGAGAGGCTACACCTTC
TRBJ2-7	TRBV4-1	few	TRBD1	CASSQVGQSSYEQYF	TGCGCCAGCAGCCAAGTGGGACAGAGCTCCTACGAGCAGTACTTC
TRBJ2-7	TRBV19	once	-	CASREGHYGGEQYF	TGTGCCAGTCGAGAGGGCCACTATGGGGGCGAGCAGTACTTC
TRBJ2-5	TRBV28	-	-	CASSSDYQETQYF	TGTGCCAGCAGTTCGGACTACCAAGAGACCCAGTACTTC
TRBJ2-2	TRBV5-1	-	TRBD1	CASSSPGTGGRILFAGELFF	TGCGCCAGCAGCTCCCCCGGGACAGGGGGTAGAATCTTATTCGCCGGGGAGCTGTTTTTT
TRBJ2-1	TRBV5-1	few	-	CASSLAPGRTYNEQFF	TGCGCCAGCAGCTTGGCCCCCGGTCGAACCTACAATGAGCAGTTCTTC
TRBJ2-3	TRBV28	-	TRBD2	CAAGGGIAGGPTDTQYF	TGTGCCGCCGGCGGGGGGATAGCGGGAGGCCCCACAGATACGCAGTATTTT
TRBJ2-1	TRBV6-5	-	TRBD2	CASSFTSGPYNEQFF	TGTGCCAGCAGTTTCACTAGCGGACCTTACAATGAGCAGTTCTTC
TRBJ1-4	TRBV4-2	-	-	CASSQDHAGGGGDEKLFF	TGTGCCAGCAGCCAAGATCATGCGGGAGGCGGCGGGGACGAAAAACTGTTTTTT
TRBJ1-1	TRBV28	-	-	CASSLARFNTEAFF	TGTGCCAGCAGTTTAGCCAGATTCAACACTGAAGCTTTCTTT